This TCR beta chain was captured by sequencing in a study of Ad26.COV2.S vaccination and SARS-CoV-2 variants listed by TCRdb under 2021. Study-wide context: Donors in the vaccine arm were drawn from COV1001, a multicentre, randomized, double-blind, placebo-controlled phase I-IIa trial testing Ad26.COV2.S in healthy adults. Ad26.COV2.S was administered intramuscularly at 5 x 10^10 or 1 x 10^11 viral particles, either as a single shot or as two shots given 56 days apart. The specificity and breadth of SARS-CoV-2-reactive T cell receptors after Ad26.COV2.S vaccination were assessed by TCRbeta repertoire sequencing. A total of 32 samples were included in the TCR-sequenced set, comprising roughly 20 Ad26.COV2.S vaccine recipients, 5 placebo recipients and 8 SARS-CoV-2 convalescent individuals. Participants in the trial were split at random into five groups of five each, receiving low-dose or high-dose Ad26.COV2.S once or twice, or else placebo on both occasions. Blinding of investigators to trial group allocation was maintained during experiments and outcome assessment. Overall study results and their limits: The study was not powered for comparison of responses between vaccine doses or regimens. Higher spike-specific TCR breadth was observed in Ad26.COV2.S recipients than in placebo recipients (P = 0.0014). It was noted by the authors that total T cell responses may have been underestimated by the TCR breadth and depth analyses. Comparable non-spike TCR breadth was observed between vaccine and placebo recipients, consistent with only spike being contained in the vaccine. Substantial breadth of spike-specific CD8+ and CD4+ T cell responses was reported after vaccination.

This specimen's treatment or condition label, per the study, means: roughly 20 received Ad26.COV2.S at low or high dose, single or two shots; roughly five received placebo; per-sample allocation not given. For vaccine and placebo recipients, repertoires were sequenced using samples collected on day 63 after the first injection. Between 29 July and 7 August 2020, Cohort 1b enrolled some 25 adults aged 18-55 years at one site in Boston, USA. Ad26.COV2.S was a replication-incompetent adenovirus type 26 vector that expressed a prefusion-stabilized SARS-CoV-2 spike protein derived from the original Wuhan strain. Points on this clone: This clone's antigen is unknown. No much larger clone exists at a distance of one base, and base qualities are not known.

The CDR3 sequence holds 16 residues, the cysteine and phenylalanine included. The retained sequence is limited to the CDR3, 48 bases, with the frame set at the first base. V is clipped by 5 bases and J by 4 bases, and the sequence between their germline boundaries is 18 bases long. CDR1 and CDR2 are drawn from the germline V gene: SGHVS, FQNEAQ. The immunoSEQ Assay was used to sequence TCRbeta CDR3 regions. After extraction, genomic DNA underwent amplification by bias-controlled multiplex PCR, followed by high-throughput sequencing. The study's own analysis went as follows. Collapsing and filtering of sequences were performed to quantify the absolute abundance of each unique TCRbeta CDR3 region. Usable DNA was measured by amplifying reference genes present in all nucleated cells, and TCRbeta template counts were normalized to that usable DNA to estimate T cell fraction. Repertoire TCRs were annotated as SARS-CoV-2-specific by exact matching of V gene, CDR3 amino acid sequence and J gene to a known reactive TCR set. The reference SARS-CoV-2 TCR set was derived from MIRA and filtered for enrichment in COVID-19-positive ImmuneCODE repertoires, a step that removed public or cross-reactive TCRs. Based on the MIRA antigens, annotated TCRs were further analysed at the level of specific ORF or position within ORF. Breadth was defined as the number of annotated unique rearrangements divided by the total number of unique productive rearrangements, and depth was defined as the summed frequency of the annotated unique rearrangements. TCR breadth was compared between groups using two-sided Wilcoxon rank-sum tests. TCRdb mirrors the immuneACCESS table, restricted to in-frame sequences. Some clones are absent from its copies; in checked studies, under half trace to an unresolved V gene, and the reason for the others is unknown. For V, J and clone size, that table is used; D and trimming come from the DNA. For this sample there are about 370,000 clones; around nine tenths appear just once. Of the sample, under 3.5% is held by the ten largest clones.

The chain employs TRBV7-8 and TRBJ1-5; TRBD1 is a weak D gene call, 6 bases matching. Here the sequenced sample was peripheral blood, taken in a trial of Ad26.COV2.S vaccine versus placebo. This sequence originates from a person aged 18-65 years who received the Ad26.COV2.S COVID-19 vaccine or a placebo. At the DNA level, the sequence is TGTGCCAGCAGCCAAGTACTCACAGGGACTAATCAGCCCCAGCATTTT. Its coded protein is CASSQVLTGTNQPQHF.